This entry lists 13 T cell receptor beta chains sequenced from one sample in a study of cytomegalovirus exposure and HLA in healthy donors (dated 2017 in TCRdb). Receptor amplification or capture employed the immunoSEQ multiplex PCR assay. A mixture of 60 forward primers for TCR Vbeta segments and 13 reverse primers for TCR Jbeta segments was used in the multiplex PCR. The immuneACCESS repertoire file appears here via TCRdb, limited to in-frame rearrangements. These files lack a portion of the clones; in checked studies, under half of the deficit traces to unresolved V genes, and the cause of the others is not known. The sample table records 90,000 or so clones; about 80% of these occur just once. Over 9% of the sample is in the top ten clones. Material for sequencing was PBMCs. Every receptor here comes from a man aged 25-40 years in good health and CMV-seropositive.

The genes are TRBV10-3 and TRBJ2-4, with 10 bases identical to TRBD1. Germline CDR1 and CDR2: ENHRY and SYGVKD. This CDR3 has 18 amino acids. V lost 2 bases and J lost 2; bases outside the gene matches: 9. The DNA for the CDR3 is TGTGCCATCAGTGAGCGTACCGGGACAGGGGATACCAAAAACATTCAGTACTTC. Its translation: CAISERTGTGDTKNIQYF.

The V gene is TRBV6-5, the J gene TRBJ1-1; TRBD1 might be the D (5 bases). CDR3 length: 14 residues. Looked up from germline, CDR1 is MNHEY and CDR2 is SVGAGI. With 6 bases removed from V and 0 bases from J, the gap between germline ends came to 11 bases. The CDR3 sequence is CASRRQSMNTEAFF. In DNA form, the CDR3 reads TGTGCCAGCAGAAGACAGTCGATGAACACTGAAGCTTTCTTT.

The CDR3 protein is CASSRTGETVDSPLHF. The CDR3 region has the DNA TGTGCCAGCAGCCGGACAGGCGAGACAGTAGATTCACCCCTCCACTTT. The rearrangement uses TRBV5-4 and TRBJ1-6; TRBD1 agrees at 7 bases. Germline V lookup: CDR1 SGHNT, CDR2 YYREEE (reference sequence). V shed 4 bases, J shed 8 bases, and the junction held 12 bases outside the gene matches. CDR3 length: 16 residues.

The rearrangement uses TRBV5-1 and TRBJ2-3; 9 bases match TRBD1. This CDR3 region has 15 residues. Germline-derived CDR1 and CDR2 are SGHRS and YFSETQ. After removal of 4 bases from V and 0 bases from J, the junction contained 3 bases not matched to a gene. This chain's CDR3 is CASSPGTGSTDTQYF. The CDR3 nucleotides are TGCGCCAGCAGCCCAGGGACAGGGAGCACAGATACGCAGTATTTT.

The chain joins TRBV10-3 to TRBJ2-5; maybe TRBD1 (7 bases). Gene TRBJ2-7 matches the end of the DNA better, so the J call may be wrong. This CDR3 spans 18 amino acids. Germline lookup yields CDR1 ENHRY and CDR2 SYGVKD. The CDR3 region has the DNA TGTGCCATCAGCCTAACGGTGGAGGGGGCGCTTCACTCCTACGAGCAGTACTTC. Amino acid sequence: CAISLTVEGALHSYEQYF.

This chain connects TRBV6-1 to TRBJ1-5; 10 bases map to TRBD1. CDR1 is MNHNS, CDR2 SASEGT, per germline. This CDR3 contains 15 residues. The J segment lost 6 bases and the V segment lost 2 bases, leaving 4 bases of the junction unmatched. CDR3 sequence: CASSESGQGFQPQHF. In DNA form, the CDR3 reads TGTGCCAGCAGTGAATCGGGACAGGGGTTTCAGCCCCAGCATTTT.

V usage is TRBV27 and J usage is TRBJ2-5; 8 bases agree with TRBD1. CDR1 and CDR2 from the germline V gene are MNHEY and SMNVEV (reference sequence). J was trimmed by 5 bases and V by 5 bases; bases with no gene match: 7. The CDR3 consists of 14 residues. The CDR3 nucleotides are TGTGCCAGCAGTCCGGACAGGGCTATCGAGACCCAGTACTTC. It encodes CASSPDRAIETQYF.

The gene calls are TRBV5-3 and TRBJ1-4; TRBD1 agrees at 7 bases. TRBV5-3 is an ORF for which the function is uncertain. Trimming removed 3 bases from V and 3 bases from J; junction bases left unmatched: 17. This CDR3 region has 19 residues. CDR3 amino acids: CARSSKPQSGQPPNEKLFF. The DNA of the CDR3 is TGTGCCAGAAGCTCCAAACCGCAGTCGGGACAGCCCCCTAATGAAAAACTGTTTTTT.

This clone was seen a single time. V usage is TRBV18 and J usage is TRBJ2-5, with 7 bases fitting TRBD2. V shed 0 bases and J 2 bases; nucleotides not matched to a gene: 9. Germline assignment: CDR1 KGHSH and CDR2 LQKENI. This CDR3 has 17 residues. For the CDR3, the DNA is TGTGCCAGCTCACCACCCCGCGCGGGGGTATTACAAGAGACCCAGTACTTC. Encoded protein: CASSPPRAGVLQETQYF.

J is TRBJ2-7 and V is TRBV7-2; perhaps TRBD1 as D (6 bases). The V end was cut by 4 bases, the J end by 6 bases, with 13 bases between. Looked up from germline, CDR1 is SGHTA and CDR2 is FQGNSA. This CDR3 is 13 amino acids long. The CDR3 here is CASSYRVLGEQYF. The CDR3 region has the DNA TGTGCCAGCAGCTACAGGGTTCTGGGCGAGCAGTACTTC.

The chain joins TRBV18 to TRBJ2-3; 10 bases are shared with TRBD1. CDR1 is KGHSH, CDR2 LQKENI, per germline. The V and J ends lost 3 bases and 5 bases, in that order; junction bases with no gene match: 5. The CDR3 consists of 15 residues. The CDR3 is CASSPRQGAGDTQYF. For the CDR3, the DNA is TGTGCCAGCTCACCCCGACAGGGGGCCGGAGATACGCAGTATTTT.

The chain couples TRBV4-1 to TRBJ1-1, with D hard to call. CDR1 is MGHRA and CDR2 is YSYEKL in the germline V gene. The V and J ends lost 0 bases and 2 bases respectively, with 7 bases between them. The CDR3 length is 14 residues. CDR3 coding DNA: TGCGCCAGCAGCCAAGATAGTGAAAACACTGAAGCTTTCTTT. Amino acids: CASSQDSENTEAFF.

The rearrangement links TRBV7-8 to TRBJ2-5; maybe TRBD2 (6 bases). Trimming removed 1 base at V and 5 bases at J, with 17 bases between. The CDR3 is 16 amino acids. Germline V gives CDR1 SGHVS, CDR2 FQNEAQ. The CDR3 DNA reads TGTGCCAGCAGCTTAGTCGTGGCGGGGTTTGGGGAGACCCAGTACTTC. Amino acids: CASSLVVAGFGETQYF. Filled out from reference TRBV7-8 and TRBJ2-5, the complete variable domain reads GAGVSQSPRYKVAKRGQDVALRCDPISGHVSLFWYQQALGQGPEFLTYFQNEAQLDKSGLPSDRFFAERPEGSVSTLKIQRTQQEDSAVYLCASSLVVAGFGETQYFGPGTRLLVL.